Sequencing of this TCR beta chain was carried out in a study of OX40 agonist ivuxolimab in advanced cancers. TCRdb's copy holds only in-frame clones and misses some; the assay was immunoSEQ multiplex PCR. The data show roughly 92,000 clones, around nine tenths seen once. The length of the CDR3 is 13 residues. The V end was cut by 7 bases, the J end by 2 bases, with 10 bases between. In germline, CDR1 is MNHNS, CDR2 SASEGT. This chain uses TRBV6-1 with TRBJ2-3; D ambiguous. The receptor's source is an adult with an advanced solid tumor such as melanoma, head and neck, liver or kidney cancer. The source material was CD4+ or CD8+ T cells sorted from blood, sampled in a trial of the OX40 agonist ivuxolimab. DNA for the CDR3: TGTGCCAGCACCTTGACCTTCACAGATACGCAGTATTTT. Translated: CASTLTFTDTQYF.